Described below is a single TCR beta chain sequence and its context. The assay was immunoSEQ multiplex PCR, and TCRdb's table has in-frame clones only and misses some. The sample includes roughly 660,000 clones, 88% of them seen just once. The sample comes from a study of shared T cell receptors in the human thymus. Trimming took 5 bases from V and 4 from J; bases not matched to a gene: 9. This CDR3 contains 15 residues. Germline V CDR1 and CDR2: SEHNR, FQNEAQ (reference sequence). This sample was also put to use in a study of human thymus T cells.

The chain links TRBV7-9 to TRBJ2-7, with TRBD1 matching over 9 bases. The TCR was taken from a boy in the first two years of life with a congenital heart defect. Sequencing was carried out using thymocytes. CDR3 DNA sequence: TGTGCCAGCAGCGAAACAGGGGGCGGGCGGTACGAGCAGTACTTC. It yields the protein CASSETGGGRYEQYF.